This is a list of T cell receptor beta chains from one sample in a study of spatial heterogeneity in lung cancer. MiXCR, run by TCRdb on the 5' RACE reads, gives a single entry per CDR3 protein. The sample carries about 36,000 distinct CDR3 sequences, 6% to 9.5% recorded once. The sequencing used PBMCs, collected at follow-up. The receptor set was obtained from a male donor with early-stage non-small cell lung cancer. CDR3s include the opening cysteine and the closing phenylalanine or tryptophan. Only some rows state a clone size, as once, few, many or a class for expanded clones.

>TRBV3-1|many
CASSQDPRLAGVDRTGELFF
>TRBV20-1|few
CSARDGGVPLHF
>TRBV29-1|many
CSVLLPGLLEAFF
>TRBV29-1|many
CSVGAGTGYEQYF
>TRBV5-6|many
CASSGGTYNEQFF
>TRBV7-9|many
CASSGRTGMGTGELFF
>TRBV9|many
CASTRTGGYTEAFF
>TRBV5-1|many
CASSLTLTGELFF
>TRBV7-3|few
CASGQPNNEQFF
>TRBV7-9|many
CASSSGQGMNTEAFF
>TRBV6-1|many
CASSEHRSYEQYF
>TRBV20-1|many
CSAVTSGSTDTQYF
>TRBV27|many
CASSLTGTSGNTIYF
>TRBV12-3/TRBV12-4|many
CASSPGTGEFRSYTF
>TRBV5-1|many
CASSLVVAGGRNEQFF
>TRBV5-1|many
CASSLDSMNTEAFF
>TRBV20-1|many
CSARLSGTGDGTEAFF
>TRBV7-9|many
CASSLSDREGNIQYF
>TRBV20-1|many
CSARDWVGASGYTF
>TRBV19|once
CATRQGYEQYF
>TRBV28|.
CASSPSGTMNTGELFF
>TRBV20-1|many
CSASPWSSGGTSSAYEQYF
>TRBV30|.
CAWSGNRGSNEKLFF
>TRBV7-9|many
CASSPLGQEANYEQYF
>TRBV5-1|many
CASNLQPGHSYEQYF
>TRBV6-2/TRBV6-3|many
CASGKTGGTEAFF
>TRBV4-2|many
CASSQWTSSYNEQFF
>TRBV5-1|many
CASSLVGQGGNNEQFF
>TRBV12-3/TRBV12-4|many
CASSLSGGGYTF
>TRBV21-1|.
CASNRQAPNEKLFF
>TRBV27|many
CASSLKASINTGELFF
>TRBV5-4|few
CASSLASGGIYNEQFF
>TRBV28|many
CASSLEGTEAFF
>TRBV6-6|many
CASSYSAGQGAGQYF
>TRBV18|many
CASSPRKSQNPTF
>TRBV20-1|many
CSARAASFYEQYF
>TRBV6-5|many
CASRSHMGTGELFF
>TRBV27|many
CASSWASNQPQHF
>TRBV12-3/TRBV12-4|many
CASSFVAGYGYTF
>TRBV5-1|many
CASRPGQGGEPQHF
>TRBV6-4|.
CASPSFGGGTGELFF
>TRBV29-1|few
CSVLGQLNTGELFF
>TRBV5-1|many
CASSAGGKYEQYF
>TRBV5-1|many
CASSIRDRANYGYTF
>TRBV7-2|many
CASSSSYTDTQYF
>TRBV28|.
CASSSIGTEYEQYF
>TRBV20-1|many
CSAPAGGEQPQHF
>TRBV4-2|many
CASSHEDRGDEQYF
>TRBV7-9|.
CASSLGTVQNQPQHF
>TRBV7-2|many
CASSLTGWALHF
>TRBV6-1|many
CASSEVGQAGNTIYF
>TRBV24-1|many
CATSPGLAEGETQYF
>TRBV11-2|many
CASSQQGAGEQYF
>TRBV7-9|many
CASGPATNEKLFF
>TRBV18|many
CASSPALEQGDEKLFF
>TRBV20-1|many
CSAGPGSQETQYF
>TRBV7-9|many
CASSVDAAWRTDTQYF
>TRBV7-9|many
CASSTVGEAHEQFF
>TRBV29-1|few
CSVEGTEPTDTQYF